This T cell receptor beta chain was retrieved from a study of shared clonotypes between healthy human individuals. This clone was observed a handful of times. Its target is not known. The same CDR3 also results from other DNA sequences found in this sample. Study conclusions and caveats: Though the depth was large, rarefaction showed that sorted-subset sequencing was incomplete.

In the original analysis: Junction-only immunoSEQ sequences carried no quality scores, so filtering differed. This table comes from immunoSEQ multiplex PCR, and its TCRdb copy is limited to in-frame clones, with some not included. V and J calls and clone size are as listed in that table; D and trimming were resolved from the DNA. The profile shows about 1.1 million clones, 60% to 85% of them singletons. CDR3 length equals 11 residues. CDR1 and CDR2 from the germline V gene are DFQATT and SNEGSKA (reference sequence). Trimming left V 0 bases short and J 5 bases short, with 3 bases between. The chain employs TRBV20-1 and TRBJ2-3, with D hard to call. The TCR was taken from a young man in good health. Some clones in this sample may be carry-over from other donors' samples. Sequencing was done on a sample of memory CD4+ T cells from PBMCs. Noted subset: CD45RA-negative fraction. For the CDR3, the DNA is TGCAGTGCTAGAGATCTAGATACGCAGTATTTT. It specifies CSARDLDTQYF.